The present entry profiles one T cell receptor (beta chain) with its context. This clone showed up just once. This clone's antigen is unknown. No base qualities exist here, and no much larger clone lies one base off it. Other DNA sequences within the sample encode an identical CDR3. These data are taken from a study of multiple sclerosis patients with progressive multifocal leukoencephalopathy (dated by TCRdb to between 2018 and 2021). Background on the whole study: Peripheral T and B cells were examined in MS patients who went on to develop PML (4 under natalizumab, 1 after alemtuzumab) as well as in treated patients who did not. From before therapy, through 6 and 12 months, up to PML onset, two natalizumab-treated patients who later developed PML were tracked longitudinally. The goal was to find JC virus-specific or public T-cell expansions that arose at the time of PML onset.

The library was produced with the immunoSEQ multiplex PCR assay. Synthetic inline TR CDR3 controls covering all V-J pairings were spiked into each PCR so that template counts could be estimated and amplification bias removed. Reads were processed so that amplification and sequencing bias were reduced, and quantification was performed against synthetic TR CDR3 analogs. The authors' pipeline ran thus. Raw data were processed in ImmunoSEQ Analyzer, removing out-of-frame sequences and CDR3s with stop codons, and genes were named by IMGT nomenclature. Normalized Shannon entropy, defined as 1 minus Pielou's evenness, was used to summarize repertoire diversity. Only TRB sequences sharing the V gene, the J gene and the CDR3 were counted as identical. Public PML clonotypes were CDR3s shared by two or more PML-onset samples but absent earlier, in controls, and in public databases. CDR3 amino acid composition by position was analyzed with Skylign using the observed count method. TCRdb mirrors the immuneACCESS table, restricted to in-frame sequences. Some clones are absent from its copies; in checked studies, under half trace to an unresolved V gene, and the reason for the others is unknown. V and J calls and clone size are as listed in that table; D and trimming were resolved from the DNA. The sample includes tens of thousands of clones, with about 90% observed a single time. More than 1.3% of the sample comes from the top ten.

The research as a whole found: Lower normalized Shannon entropy suggested less diverse TRB repertoires in most PML patients, whereas the natalizumab-treated controls showed values near 1. Because of the small, descriptive cohort, whether findings reflect JC virus infection or general immunocompromise remained unclear. No common TRBV or TRBJ gene usage or preferential TRBV-TRBJ pairings were detected when PML developed. The analysis covered only peripheral blood, although cerebrospinal fluid or brain lymphocytes might be more informative for natalizumab-associated PML. Only PML patients had TRB clones above 0.5% frequency, but the clones expanded at PML onset were already present before and during natalizumab therapy.

The time point label of this sample denotes: roughly 6 months of natalizumab therapy. Per the publication, the treatment or condition label means: on natalizumab therapy at sampling. Every listed patient had earlier received interferon beta, and every PML patient was female. At 6 and 12 months of natalizumab therapy, T1 and T2 blood samples were collected, respectively. Ficoll-Hypaque density gradient centrifugation was used to isolate peripheral blood mononuclear cells. The germline V gene encodes CDR1 MGHDK and CDR2 SYGVNS. V is trimmed back by 3 bases and J by 2 bases, and the junction contains 6 bases that no gene match accounts for. Taken from cysteine to phenylalanine, the CDR3 has 15 residues. The read is trimmed to its CDR3 DNA, 45 bases read in frame from base 1.

This clonotype was obtained from a human donor with multiple sclerosis. The V gene is TRBV25-1 and the J gene is TRBJ2-7; the central 8 bases match TRBD2. The input for sequencing was PBMCs, taken from a patient treated with natalizumab. The DNA reads TGTGCCAGCAGTGATCAGAGCGGGGGTCCCTACGAGCAGTACTTC. Its protein is CASSDQSGGPYEQYF.